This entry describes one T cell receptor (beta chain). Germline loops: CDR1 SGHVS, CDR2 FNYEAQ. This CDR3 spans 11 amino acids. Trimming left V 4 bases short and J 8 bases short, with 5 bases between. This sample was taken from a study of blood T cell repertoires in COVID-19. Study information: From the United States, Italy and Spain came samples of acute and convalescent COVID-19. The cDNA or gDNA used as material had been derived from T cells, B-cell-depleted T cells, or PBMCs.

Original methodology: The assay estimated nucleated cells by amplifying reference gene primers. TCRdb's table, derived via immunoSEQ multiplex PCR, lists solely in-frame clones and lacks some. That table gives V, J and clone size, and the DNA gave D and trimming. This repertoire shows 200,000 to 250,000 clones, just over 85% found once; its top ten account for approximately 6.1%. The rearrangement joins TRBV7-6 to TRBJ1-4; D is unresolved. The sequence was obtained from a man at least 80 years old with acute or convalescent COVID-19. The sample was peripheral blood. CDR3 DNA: TGTGCCAGCAGCTCGAGGGAAAAACTGTTTTTT. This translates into CASSSREKLFF.